This TCR beta chain was captured by sequencing in a study of blood T cell repertoires in COVID-19. Study-wide context: Researchers got acute and convalescent COVID-19 samples from the United States, Italy and Spain. T cells, B-cell-depleted T cells, or PBMCs provided the cDNA or gDNA that served as material.

This clone was seen only once. Authors' analysis steps: Nucleated cell number was recorded as an estimate derived from reference gene primer amplification. TCRdb keeps only in-frame clones here, not all; method: immunoSEQ multiplex PCR. V and J calls plus clone size are reproduced from that table; the DNA served to infer D and trimming. The sample shows roughly 140,000 clones, roughly 90% of them seen only once. V was pared by 3 bases and J by 10 bases, with 8 bases of the junction left unmatched. Germline-derived CDR1 and CDR2 are ENHRY and SYGVKD. This CDR3 region has 13 residues. This sequence was found in a woman aged 60-75 years with active or convalescent COVID-19. The sequenced sample was peripheral blood. The chain couples TRBV10-3 to TRBJ1-2, with 7 nucleotides matching TRBD1. The CDR3 reads CAISETGAQDYTF. The CDR3 DNA reads as TGTGCCATCAGTGAAACAGGGGCACAGGACTACACCTTC.